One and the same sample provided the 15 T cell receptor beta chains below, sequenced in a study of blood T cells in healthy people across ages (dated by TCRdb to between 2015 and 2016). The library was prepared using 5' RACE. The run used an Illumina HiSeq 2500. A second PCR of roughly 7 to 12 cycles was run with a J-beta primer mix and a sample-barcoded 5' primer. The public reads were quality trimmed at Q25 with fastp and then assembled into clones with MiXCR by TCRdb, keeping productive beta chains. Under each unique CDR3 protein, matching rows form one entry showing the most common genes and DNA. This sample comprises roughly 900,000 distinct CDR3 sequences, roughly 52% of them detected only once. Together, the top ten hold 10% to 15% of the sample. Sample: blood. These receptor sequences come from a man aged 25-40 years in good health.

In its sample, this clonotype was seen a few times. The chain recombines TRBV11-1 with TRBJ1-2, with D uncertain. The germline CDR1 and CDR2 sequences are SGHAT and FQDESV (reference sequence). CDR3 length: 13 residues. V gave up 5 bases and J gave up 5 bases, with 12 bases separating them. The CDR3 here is CASSALEAYGYTF. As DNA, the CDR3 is TGTGCCAGCAGCGCCCTCGAAGCATATGGCTACACCTTC.

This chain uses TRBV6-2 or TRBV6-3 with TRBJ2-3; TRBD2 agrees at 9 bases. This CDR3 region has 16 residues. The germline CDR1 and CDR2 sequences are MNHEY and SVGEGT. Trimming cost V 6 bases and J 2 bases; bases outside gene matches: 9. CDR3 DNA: TGTGCCAGCAGCTACCCGGGACTAGCCAACACAGATACGCAGTATTTT. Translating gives CASSYPGLANTDTQYF.

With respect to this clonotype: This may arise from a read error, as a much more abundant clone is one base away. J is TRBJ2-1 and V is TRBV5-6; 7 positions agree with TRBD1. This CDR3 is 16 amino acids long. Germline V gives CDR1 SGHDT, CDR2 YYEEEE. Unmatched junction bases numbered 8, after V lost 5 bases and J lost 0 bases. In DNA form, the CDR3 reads TGTGCCAGCAGATGGGGGCAGGGGGTCTCCTACAATGAGCAGTTCTTC. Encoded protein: CASRWGQGVSYNEQFF.

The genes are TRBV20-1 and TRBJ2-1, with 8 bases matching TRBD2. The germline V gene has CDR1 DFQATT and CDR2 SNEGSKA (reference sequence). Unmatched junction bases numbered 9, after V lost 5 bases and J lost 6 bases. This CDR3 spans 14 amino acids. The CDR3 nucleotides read TGCAGTGCTGCAGCCGGGACTAGGGCCAATGAGCAGTTCTTC. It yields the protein CSAAAGTRANEQFF.

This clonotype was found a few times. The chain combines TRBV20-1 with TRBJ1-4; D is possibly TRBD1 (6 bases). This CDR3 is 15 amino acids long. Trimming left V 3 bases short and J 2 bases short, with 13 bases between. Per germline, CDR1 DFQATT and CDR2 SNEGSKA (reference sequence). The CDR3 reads CSASRGGDTNEKLFF. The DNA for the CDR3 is TGCAGTGCTAGCAGGGGCGGGGATACTAATGAAAAACTGTTTTTT.

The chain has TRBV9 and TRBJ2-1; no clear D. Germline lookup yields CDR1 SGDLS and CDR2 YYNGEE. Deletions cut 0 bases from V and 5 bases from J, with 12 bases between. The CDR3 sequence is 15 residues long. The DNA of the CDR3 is TGTGCCAGCAGCGTAGTAGCCCTTGGTGACAATGAGCAGTTCTTC. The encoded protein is CASSVVALGDNEQFF.

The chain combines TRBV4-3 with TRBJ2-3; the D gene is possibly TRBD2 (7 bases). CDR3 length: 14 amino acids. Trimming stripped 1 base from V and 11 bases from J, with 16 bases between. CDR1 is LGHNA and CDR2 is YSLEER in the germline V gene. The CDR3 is CASSQAGGPYKQYF. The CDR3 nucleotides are TGCGCCAGCAGCCAAGCGGGGGGCCCGTATAAGCAGTATTTT.

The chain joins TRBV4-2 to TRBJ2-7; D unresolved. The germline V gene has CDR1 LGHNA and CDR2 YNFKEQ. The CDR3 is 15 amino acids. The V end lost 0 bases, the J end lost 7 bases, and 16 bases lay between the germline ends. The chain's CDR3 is CASSQDLGPTWEQYF. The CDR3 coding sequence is TGTGCCAGCAGCCAAGATCTAGGTCCCACCTGGGAGCAGTACTTC.

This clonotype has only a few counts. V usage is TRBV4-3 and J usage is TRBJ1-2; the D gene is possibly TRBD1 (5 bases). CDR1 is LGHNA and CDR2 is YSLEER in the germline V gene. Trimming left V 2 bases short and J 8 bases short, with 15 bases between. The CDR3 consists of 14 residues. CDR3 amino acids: CASSQNSVGVGYTF. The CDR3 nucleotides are TGCGCCAGCAGCCAAAATAGTGTAGGGGTAGGCTACACCTTC.

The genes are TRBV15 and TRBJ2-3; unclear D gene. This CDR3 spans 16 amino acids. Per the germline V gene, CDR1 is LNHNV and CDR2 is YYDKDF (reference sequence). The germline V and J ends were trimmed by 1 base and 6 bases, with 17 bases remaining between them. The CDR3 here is CATSRVSSGVIDTQYF. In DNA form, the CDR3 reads TGTGCCACCAGCAGAGTTAGTTCTGGGGTCATCGATACGCAGTATTTT.

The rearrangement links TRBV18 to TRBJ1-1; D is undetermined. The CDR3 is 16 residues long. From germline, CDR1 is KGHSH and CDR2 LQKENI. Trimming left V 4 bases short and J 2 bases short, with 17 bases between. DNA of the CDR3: TGTGCCAGCTCACTCCTGGACCCCCAATTAAACACTGAAGCTTTCTTT. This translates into CASSLLDPQLNTEAFF.

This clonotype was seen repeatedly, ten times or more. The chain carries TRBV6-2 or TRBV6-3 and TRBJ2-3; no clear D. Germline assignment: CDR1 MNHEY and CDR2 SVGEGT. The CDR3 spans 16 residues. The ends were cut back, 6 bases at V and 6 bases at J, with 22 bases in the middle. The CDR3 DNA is TGTGCCAGCAGCTCCCGGCGGCCTCGCGGAAAGGATACGCAGTATTTT. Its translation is CASSSRRPRGKDTQYF.

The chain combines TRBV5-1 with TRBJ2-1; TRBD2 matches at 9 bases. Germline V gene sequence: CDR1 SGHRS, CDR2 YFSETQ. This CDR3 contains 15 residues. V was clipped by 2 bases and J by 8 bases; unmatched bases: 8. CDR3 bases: TGCGCCAGCAGCTTCGGCGGGGGGGCTATAGATGAGCAGTTCTTC. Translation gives CASSFGGGAIDEQFF.

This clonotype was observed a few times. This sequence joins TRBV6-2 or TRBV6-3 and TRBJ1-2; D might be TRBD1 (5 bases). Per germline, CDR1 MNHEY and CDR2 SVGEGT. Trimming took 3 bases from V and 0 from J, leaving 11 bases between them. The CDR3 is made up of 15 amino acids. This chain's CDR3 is CASSYTLTANYGYTF. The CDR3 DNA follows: TGTGCCAGCAGTTATACTCTGACAGCTAACTATGGCTACACCTTC.

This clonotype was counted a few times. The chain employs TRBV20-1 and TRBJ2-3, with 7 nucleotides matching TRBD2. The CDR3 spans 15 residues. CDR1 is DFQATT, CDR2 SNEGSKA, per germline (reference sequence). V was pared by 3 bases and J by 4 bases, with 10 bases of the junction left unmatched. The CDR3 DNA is TGCAGTGCTAGGCCCATTGCGGGGAGGGCAGATACGCAGTATTTT. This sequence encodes CSARPIAGRADTQYF.